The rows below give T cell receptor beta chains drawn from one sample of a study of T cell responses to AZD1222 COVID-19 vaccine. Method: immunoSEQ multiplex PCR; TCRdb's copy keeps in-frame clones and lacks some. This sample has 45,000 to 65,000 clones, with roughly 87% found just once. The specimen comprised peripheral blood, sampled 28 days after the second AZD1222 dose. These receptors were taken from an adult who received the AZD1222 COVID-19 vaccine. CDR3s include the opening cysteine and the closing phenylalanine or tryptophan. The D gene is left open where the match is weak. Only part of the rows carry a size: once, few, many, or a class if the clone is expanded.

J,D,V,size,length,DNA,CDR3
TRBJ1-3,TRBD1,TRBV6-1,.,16,TGTGCCAGCAGTGTTTCGAGACAGGGCTCTGGAAACACCATATATTTT,CASSVSRQGSGNTIYF
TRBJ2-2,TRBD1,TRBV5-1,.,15,TGCGCCAGCAGCTCCCGGGACAGGAACACCGGGGAGCTGTTTTTT,CASSSRDRNTGELFF
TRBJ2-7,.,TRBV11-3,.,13,TGTGCCAGCAGCTTTGACAACTCCTACGAGCAGTACTTC,CASSFDNSYEQYF
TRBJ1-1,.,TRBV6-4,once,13,TGTGCCAGCAGTGACAGGGCGAACACTGAAGCTTTCTTT,CASSDRANTEAFF
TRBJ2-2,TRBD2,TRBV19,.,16,TGTGCCAGTAGTACACCGACTAGCACAGGTCCGGGGGAGCTGTTTTTT,CASSTPTSTGPGELFF
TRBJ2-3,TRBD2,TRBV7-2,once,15,TGTGCCAGCAGGCTTACGACTAGCGGGACAGATACGCAGTATTTT,CASRLTTSGTDTQYF
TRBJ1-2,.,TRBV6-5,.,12,TGTGCCAGCACCGGGGGTGGGTATGGCTACACCTTC,CASTGGGYGYTF
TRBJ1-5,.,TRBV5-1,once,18,TGCGCCAGCAGCTTGGCCATACAGGAGACTGATAGCAATCAGCCCCAGCATTTT,CASSLAIQETDSNQPQHF
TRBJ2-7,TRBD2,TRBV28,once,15,TGTGCCAGCACCCAGACTAGCGGGAGGGCCTTAGAGCAGTACTTC,CASTQTSGRALEQYF
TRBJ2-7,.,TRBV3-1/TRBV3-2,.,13,TGTGCCAGCAGCCTTGCAGGGTCGACGCAGCAGTACTTC,CASSLAGSTQQYF
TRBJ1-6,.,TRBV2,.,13,TGTGCCAGCAGTGGTCTGGGTAATTCACCCCTCCACTTT,CASSGLGNSPLHF
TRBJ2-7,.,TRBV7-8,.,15,TGTGCCAGCAGCTTAGGTGGGGGAAGTCCTCACGAGCAGTACTTC,CASSLGGGSPHEQYF
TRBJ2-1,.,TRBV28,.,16,TGTGCCAGCACCACAAGGGCTAGTATCCCCTACAATGAGCAGTTCTTC,CASTTRASIPYNEQFF
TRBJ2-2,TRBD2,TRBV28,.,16,TGTGCCAGCAGTTTATATAGCGGGAGTGCCGCCGGGGAGCTGTTTTTT,CASSLYSGSAAGELFF
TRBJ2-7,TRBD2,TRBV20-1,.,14,TGCAGTGCTAGTGCTAGCGGGAGGGGGTACGAGCAGTACTTC,CSASASGRGYEQYF
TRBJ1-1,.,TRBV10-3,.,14,TGTGCCATCAGTGAGTCGACAGCGGACACTGAAGCTTTCTTT,CAISESTADTEAFF
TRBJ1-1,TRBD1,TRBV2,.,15,TGTGCCAGCATTATGGACAGGGGAATCGGTACTGAAGCTTTCTTT,CASIMDRGIGTEAFF
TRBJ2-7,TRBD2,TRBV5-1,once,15,TGCGCCAGCAGCTTGGCCGGGACTAGCCGTTACGAGCAGTACTTC,CASSLAGTSRYEQYF
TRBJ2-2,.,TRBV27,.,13,TGTGCCAGCAGTTTCTGGTCCACCGGGGAGCTGTTTTTT,CASSFWSTGELFF
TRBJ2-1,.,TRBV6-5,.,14,TGTGCCAGCAGAGGCCCTGGGTCCTACAATGAGCAGTTCTTC,CASRGPGSYNEQFF
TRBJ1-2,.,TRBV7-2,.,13,TGTGCCAGCAGCTTGACAGGAGAGGGTGGCTACACCTTC,CASSLTGEGGYTF
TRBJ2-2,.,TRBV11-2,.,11,TGTGCCAGCAGCCCCTTCGGGGAGCTGTTTTTT,CASSPFGELFF
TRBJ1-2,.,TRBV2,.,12,TGTGCCAGCAGGGGCAGGAACTATGGCTACACCTTC,CASRGRNYGYTF
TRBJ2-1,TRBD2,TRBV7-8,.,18,TGTGCCAGCAGCTTAGCGACGGAAGGCGGGAGCTTGTACAATGAGCAGTTCTTC,CASSLATEGGSLYNEQFF
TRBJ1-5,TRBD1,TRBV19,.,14,TGTGCCAGTAGTTTTGGACAGGCTTCGGAGCCCCAGCATTTT,CASSFGQASEPQHF
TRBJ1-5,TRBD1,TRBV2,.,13,TGTGCCAGCAGGCATATTGACAGGGTTCATCAGGATTTT,CASRHIDRVHQDF
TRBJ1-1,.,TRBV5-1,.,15,TGCGCCAGCAGCGCAGGGATAAGTGTGGGAACTGAAGCTTTCTTT,CASSAGISVGTEAFF
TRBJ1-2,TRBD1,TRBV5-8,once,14,TGTGCCAGCAGGCTTAGGGACAGGGATTATGGCTACACCTTC,CASRLRDRDYGYTF
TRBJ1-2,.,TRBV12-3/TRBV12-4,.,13,TGTGCCAGCAGTTTGGGGGGATTAAAGGGCTACACCTTC,CASSLGGLKGYTF